Listed here are 10 T cell receptor beta chains from one sample, sequenced in a study of T cells expressing NK-cell markers. Reprocessing the 5' RACE reads, TCRdb reports a single entry for every CDR3 protein and omits DNA. The table for this sample gives about 190,000 distinct CDR3 sequences. Specimen: blood T cells: a sorted CD56 or NKG2C T cell subset, CD4+ or CD8+ T cells, or bulk PBMC T cells (not recorded which). The receptors originated from a man aged 18-75 years in good health.

This rearrangement joins TRBV29-1 to TRBJ1-1; TCRdb picks TRBD1, but there is no DNA to check that call. The CDR3 runs 15 residues. The germline CDR1 and CDR2 sequences are SQVTM and ANQGSEA. The CDR3 spells CSVEVKGHLNTEAFF.

The gene calls are TRBV6-4 and TRBJ2-7; without DNA, the TCRdb call of TRBD1 cannot be checked. Germline V gene lookup returns CDR1 MRHNA and CDR2 SNTAGT. There are 13 residues in the CDR3. CDR3 amino acids: CASRPGRRYEQYF.

The rearrangement joins TRBV4-2 to TRBJ2-3; TCRdb's D gene call, TRBD2, goes unchecked for lack of DNA. The CDR3 runs to 16 residues. CDR1 is LGHNA, CDR2 YNFKEQ, per germline. Here the CDR3 reads CASSQAIAGDTDTQYF.

The V and J genes are TRBV12-3 or TRBV12-4 and TRBJ2-7; TCRdb returns TRBD1, unconfirmable since there is no DNA. This CDR3 is 15 amino acids long. CDR3 sequence reads: CASSMGPGSNYEQYF.

The chain uses TRBV14 and TRBJ2-7; TCRdb selects TRBD1, and the lack of DNA leaves this call unchecked. CDR3 length: 15 amino acids. CDR1 and CDR2 (germline): SGHDN, FVKESK. The CDR3 protein is CASSQAIPMGDEQYF.

This chain uses TRBV27 with TRBJ2-7; the TCRdb call, TRBD2, lacks DNA for checking. The CDR3 has 17 residues. The germline gives CDR1 MNHEY, CDR2 SMNVEV (reference sequence). CDR3 sequence reads: CASSPGTSGWAGYEQYF.

The chain links TRBV28 to TRBJ1-5; TCRdb picks TRBD1, but there is no DNA to check that call. There are 16 residues in the CDR3. Per the germline V gene, CDR1 is MDHEN and CDR2 is SYDVKM. The chain's CDR3 is CASSLGFRGWYQPQHF.

The CDR3 sequence: CATSDRGTNTGELFF. The rearrangement joins TRBV24-1 to TRBJ2-2; TCRdb outputs TRBD1, but without DNA this stays unchecked. This CDR3 has 15 residues. CDR1 is KGHDR, CDR2 SFDVKD, per germline.

The chain combines TRBV4-2 with TRBJ2-1. This CDR3 has 14 amino acids. Germline V gene lookup returns CDR1 LGHNA and CDR2 YNFKEQ. CDR3 amino acids: CASSRKSSYNEQFF.

The gene calls are TRBV7-9 and TRBJ1-2. CDR1 and CDR2 from the germline V gene are SEHNR and FQNEAQ (reference sequence). This CDR3 is built from 15 residues. CDR3 in amino acids: CASTPSGRASGGYTF.